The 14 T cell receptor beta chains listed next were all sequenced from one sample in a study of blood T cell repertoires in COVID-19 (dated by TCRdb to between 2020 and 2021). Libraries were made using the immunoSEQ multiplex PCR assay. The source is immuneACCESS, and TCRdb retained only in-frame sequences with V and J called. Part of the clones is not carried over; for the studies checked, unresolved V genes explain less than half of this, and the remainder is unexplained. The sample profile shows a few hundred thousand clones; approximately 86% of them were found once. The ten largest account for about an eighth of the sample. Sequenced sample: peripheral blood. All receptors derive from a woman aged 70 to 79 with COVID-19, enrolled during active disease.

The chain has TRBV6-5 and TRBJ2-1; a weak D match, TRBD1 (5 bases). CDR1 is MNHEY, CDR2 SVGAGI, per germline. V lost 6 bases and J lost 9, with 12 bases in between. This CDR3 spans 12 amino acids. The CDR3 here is CASSTGPGEQFF. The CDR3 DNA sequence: TGTGCCAGCAGCACAGGTCCAGGTGAGCAGTTCTTC.

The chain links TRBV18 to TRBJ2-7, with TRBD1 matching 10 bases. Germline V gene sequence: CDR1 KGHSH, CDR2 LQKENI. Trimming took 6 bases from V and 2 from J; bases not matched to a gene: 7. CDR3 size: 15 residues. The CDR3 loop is CASSQGQGSTYEQYF. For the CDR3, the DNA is TGTGCCAGCTCCCAGGGACAGGGGTCAACCTACGAGCAGTACTTC. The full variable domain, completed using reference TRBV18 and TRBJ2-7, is NAGVMQNPRHLVRRRGQEARLRCSPMKGHSHVYWYRQLPEEGLKFMVYLQKENIIDESGMPKERFSAEFPKEGPSILRIQQVVRGDSAAYFCASSQGQGSTYEQYFGPGTRLTVT.

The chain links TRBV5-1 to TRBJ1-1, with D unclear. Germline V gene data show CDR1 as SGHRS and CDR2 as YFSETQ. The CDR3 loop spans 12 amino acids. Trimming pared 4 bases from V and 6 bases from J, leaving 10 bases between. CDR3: CASSPGGPEAFF. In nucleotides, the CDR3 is TGCGCCAGCAGCCCGGGAGGACCTGAAGCTTTCTTT. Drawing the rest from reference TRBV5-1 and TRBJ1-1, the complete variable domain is KAGVTQTPRYLIKTRGQQVTLSCSPISGHRSVSWYQQTPGQGLQFLFEYFSETQRNKGNFPGRFSGRQFSNSRSEMNVSTLELGDSALYLCASSPGGPEAFFGQGTRLTVV.

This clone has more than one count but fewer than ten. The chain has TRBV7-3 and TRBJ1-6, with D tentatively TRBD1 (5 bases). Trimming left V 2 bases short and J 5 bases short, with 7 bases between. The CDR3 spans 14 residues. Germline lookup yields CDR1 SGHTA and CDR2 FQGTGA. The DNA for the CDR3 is TGTGCCAGCAGCTTAGGGGGGGATAATTCACCCCTCCACTTT. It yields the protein CASSLGGDNSPLHF.

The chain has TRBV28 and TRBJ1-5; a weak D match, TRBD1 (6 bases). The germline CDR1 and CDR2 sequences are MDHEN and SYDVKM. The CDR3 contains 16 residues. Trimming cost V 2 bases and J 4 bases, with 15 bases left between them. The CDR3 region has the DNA TGTGCCAGCAGTTTACGGGTGGGGACAAATAATCAGCCCCAGCATTTT. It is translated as CASSLRVGTNNQPQHF.

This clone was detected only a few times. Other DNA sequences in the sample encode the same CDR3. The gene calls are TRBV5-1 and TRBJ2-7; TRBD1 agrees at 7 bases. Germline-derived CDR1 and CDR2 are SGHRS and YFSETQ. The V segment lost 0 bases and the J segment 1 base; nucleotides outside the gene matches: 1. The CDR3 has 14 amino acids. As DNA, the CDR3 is TGCGCCAGCAGCTTGGGACAGGGATCCTACGAGCAGTACTTC. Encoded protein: CASSLGQGSYEQYF.

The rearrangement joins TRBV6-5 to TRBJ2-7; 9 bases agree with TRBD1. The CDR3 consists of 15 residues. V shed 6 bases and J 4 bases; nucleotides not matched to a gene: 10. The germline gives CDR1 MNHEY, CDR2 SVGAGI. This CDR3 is CASRINPGQGYEQYF. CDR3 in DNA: TGTGCCAGCAGGATCAATCCGGGACAGGGTTACGAGCAGTACTTC.

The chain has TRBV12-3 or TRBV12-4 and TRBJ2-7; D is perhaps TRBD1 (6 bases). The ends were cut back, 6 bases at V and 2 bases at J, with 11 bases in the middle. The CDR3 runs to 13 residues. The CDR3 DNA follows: TGTGCCAGCAGGCCACAGGGACCCTACGAGCAGTACTTC. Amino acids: CASRPQGPYEQYF.

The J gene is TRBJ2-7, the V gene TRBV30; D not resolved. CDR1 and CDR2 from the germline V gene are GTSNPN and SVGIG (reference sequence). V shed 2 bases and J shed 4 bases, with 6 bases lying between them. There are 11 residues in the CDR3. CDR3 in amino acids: CAWSPIYEQYF. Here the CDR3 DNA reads TGTGCCTGGAGTCCTATTTACGAGCAGTACTTC.

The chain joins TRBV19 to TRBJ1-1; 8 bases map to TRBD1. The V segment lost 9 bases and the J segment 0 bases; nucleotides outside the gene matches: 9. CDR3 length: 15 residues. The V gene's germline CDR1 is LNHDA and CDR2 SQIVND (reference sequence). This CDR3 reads CASRLQGGMNTEAFF. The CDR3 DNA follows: TGTGCCAGCCGATTACAGGGGGGGATGAACACTGAAGCTTTCTTT.

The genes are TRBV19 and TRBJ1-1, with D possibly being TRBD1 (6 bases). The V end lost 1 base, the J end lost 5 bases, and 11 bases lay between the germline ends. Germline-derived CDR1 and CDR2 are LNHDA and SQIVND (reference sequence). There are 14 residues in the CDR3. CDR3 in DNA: TGTGCCAGTAGTATAGGGGGGCCGGGGACTGAAGCTTTCTTT. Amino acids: CASSIGGPGTEAFF.

The CDR3 sequence: CASSHSQGSYNSPLHF. CDR3 DNA sequence: TGCGCCAGCAGCCATTCCCAGGGGTCCTATAATTCACCCCTCCACTTT. V usage is TRBV4-3 and J usage is TRBJ1-6, with D tentatively TRBD1 (6 bases). This CDR3 is 16 amino acids long. V lost 3 bases and J 1 base, leaving 10 bases between the germline ends. Germline V gene sequence: CDR1 LGHNA, CDR2 YSLEER.

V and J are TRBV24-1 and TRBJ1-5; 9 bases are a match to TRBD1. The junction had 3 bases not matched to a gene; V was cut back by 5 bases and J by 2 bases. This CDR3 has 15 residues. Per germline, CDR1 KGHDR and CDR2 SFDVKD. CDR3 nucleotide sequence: TGTGCCACCAGTGCGGGACAGGGCGGCAATCAGCCCCAGCATTTT. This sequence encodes CATSAGQGGNQPQHF.

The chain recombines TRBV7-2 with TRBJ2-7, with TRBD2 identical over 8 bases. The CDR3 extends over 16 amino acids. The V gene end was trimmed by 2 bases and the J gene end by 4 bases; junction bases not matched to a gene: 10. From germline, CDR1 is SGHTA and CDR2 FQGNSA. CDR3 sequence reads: CASSLTSGVLHYEQYF. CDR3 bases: TGTGCCAGCAGCTTAACTAGCGGCGTCCTCCATTACGAGCAGTACTTC.